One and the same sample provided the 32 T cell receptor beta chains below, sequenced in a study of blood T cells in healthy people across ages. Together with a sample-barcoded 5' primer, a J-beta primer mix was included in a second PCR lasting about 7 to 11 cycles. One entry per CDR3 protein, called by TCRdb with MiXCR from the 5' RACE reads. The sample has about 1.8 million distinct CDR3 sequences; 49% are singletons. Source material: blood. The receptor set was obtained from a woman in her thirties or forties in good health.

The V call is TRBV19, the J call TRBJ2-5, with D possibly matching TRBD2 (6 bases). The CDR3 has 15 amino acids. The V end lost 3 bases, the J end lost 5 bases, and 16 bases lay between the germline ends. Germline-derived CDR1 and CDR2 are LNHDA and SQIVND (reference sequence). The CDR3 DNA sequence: TGTGCCAGTAGTATCGGGTGGGGACGGGGGGAGACCCAGTACTTC. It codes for CASSIGWGRGETQYF.

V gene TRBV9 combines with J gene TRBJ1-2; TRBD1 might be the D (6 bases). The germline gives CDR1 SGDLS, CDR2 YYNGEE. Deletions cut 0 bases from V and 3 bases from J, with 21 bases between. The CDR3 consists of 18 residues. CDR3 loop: CASSVEVDRGPTYYGYTF. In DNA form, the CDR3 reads TGTGCCAGCAGCGTAGAGGTGGACAGAGGGCCAACCTACTATGGCTACACCTTC.

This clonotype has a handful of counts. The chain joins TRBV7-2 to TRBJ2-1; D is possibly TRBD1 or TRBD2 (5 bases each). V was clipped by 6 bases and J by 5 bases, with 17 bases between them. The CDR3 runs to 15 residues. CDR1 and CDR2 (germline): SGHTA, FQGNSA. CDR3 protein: CASRTRDGLNNEQFF. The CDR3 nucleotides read TGTGCCAGCAGGACCCGGGACGGTCTCAACAATGAGCAGTTCTTC.

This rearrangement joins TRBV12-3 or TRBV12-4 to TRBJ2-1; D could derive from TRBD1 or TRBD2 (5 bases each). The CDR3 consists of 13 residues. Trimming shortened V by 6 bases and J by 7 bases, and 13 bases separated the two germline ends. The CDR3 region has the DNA TGTGCCAGCAGCGGGGCCCGCTGGAATGAGCAGTTCTTC. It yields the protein CASSGARWNEQFF.

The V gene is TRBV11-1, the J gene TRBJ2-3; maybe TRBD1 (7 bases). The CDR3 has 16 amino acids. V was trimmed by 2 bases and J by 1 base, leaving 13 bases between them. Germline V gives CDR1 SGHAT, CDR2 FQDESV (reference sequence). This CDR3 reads CASSLLGGQGTDTQYF. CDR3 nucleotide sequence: TGTGCCAGCAGCTTATTGGGAGGACAGGGCACAGATACGCAGTATTTT.

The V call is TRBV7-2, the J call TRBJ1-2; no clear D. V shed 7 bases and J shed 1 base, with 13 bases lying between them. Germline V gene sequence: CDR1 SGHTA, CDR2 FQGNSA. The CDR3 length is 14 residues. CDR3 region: CASTLDYINYGYTF. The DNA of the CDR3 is TGTGCCAGCACTCTTGATTATATTAACTATGGCTACACCTTC.

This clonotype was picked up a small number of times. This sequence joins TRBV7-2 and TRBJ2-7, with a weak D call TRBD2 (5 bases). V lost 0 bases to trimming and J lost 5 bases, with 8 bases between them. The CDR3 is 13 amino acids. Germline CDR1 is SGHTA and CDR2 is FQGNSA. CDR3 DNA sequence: TGTGCCAGCAGCTTAGCGCTGAGGGACGAGCAGTACTTC. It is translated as CASSLALRDEQYF. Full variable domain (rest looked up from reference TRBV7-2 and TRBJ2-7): GAGVSQSPSNKVTEKGKDVELRCDPISGHTALYWYRQSLGQGLEFLIYFQGNSAPDKSGLPSDRFSAERTGGSVSTLTIQRTQQEDSAVYLCASSLALRDEQYFGPGTRLTVT.

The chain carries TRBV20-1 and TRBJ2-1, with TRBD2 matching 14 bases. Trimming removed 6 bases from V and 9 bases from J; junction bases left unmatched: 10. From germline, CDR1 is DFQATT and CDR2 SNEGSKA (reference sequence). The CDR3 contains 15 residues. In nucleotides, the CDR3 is TGCAGTGCCCACCACGGGACTAGCGGGGGAGGTGAGCAGTTCTTC. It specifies CSAHHGTSGGGEQFF.

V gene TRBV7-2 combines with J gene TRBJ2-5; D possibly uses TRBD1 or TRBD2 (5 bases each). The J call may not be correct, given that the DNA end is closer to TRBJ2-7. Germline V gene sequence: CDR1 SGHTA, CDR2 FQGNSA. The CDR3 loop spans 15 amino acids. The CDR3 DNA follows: TGTGCCAGCAGCCCAGACCACAGAGGGGACCACGAGCAGTACTTC. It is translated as CASSPDHRGDHEQYF.

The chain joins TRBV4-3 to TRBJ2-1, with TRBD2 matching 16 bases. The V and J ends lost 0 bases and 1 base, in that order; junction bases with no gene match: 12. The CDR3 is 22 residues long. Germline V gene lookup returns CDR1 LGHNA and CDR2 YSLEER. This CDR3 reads CASSQDVGLGTSGGASYNEQFF. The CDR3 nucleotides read TGCGCCAGCAGCCAAGATGTAGGTCTCGGGACTAGCGGGGGGGCTTCCTACAATGAGCAGTTCTTC.

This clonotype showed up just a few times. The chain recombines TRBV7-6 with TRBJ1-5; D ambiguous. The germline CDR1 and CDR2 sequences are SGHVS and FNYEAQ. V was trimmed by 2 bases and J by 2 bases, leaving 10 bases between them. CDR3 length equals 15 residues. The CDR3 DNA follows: TGTGCCAGCAGCTTAACGGGAAATCGCAATCAGCCCCAGCATTTT. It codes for CASSLTGNRNQPQHF.

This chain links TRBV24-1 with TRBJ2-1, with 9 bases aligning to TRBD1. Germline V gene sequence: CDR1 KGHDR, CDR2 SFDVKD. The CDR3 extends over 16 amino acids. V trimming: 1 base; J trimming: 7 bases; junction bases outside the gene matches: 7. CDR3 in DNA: TGTGCCACCAGTGATTTCGGGACAGGGATCTCGAATGAGCAGTTCTTC. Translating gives CATSDFGTGISNEQFF.

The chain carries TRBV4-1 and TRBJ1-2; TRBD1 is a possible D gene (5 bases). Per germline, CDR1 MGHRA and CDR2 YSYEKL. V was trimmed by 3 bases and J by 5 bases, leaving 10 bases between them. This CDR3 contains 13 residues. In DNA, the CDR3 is TGCGCCAGCAGCCATCCCAGGGAGTATGGCTACACCTTC. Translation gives CASSHPREYGYTF.

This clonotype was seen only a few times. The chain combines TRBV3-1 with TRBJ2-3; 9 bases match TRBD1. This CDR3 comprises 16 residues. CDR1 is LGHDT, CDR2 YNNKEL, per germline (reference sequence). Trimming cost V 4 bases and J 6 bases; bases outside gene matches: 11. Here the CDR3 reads CASSRSDRGSSDTQYF. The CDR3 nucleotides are TGTGCCAGCAGCCGGTCGGACAGGGGATCATCCGATACGCAGTATTTT.

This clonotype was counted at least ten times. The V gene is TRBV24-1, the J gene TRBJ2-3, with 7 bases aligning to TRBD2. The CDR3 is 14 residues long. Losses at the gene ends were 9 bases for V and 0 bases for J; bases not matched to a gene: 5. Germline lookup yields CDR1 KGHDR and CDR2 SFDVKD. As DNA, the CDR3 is TGTGCCACCGCCGGCGGGGGAAGCACAGATACGCAGTATTTT. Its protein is CATAGGGSTDTQYF.

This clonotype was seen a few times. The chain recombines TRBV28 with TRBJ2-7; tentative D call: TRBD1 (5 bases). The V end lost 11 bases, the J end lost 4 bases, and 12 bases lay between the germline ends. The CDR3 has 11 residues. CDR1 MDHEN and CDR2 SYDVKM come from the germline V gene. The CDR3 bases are TGTGCCGTAAGGGGTTTTTACGAGCAGTACTTC. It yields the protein CAVRGFYEQYF.

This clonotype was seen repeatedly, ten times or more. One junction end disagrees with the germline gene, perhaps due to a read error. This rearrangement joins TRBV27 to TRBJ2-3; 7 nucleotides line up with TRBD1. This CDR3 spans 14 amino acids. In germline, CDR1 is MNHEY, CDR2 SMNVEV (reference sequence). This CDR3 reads CASSLSRGTDTQYF. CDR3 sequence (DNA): TGTGCCAGCAGCTTATCCAGGGGGACAGATACGCAGTATTTT.

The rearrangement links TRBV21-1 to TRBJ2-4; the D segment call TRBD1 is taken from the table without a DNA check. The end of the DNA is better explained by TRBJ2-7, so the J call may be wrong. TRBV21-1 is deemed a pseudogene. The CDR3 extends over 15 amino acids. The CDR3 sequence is CASSNRGDGTYEQYF. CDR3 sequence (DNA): TGTGCCAGCAGCAATAGGGGGGACGGTACCTACGAGCAGTACTTC.

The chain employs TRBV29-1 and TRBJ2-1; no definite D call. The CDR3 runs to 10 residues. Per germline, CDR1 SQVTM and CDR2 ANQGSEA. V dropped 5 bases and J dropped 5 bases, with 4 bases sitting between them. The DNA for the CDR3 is TGCAGCGTTAAGAACAATGAGCAGTTCTTC. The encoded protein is CSVKNNEQFF.

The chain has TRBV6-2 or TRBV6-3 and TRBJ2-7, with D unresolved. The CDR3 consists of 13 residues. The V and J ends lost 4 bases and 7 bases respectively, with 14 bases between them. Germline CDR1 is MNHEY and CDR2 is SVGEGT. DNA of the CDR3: TGTGCCAGCAGTTCTGTGGCTTCTACGGAGCAGTACTTC. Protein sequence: CASSSVASTEQYF.

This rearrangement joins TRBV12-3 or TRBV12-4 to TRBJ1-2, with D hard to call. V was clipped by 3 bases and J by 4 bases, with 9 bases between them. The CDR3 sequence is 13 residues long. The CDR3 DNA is TGTGCCAGCAGTTTCCAACTGGCCTATGGCTACACCTTC. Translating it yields CASSFQLAYGYTF.

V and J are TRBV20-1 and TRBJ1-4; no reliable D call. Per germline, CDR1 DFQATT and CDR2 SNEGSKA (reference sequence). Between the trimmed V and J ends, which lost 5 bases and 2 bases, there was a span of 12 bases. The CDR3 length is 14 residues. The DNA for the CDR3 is TGCAGTGCTCACCGACGGGGTACTAATGAAAAACTGTTTTTT. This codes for CSAHRRGTNEKLFF.

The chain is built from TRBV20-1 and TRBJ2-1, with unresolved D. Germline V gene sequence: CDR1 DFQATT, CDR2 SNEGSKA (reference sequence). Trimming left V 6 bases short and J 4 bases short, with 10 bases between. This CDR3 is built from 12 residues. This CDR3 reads CSADPPYNEQFF. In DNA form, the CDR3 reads TGCAGTGCGGACCCCCCTTACAATGAGCAGTTCTTC.

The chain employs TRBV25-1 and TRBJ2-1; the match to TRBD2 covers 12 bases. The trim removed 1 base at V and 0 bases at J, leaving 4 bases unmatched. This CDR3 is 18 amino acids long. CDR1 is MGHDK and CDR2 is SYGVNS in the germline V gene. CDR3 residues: CASSEFGTSGRSYNEQFF. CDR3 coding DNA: TGTGCCAGCAGTGAATTTGGGACTAGCGGGCGCTCCTACAATGAGCAGTTCTTC.

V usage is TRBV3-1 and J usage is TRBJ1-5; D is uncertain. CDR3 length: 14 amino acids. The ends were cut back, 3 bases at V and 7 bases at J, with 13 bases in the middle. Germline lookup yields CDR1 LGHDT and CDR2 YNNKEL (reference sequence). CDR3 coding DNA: TGTGCCAGCAGCCAGCAGCTCGAGGGACAGCCCCAGCATTTT. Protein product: CASSQQLEGQPQHF.

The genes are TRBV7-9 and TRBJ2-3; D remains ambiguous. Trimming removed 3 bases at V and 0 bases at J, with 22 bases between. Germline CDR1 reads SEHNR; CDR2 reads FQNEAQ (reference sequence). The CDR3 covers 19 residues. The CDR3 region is CASSFRHPDPTSSTDTQYF. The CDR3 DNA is TGTGCCAGCAGCTTTCGCCACCCCGATCCTACTTCTAGCACAGATACGCAGTATTTT.

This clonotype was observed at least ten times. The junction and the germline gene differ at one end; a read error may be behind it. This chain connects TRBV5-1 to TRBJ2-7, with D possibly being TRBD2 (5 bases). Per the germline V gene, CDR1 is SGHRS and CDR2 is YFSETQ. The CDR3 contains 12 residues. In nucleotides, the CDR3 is TGTGCCAGCAGCTTAGGAGGCGGCGAGCAGTACTTC. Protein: CASSLGGGEQYF.

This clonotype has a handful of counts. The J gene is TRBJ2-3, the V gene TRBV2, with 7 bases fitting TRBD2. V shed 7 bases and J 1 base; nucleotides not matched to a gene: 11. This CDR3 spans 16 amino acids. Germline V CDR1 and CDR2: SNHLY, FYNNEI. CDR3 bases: TGTGCCAGCAAATGGGTTGCGGGGGACCGCACAGATACGCAGTATTTT. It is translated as CASKWVAGDRTDTQYF.

In nucleotides, the CDR3 is TGCGCCAGCAGCCAAGAGCCCGGACTAGCGGGGACCTACAATGAGCAGTACTTC. This sequence encodes CASSQEPGLAGTYNEQYF. The chain carries TRBV4-3 and TRBJ2-5, with 12 bases matching TRBD2. The CDR3 totals 18 residues. The germline V gene encodes CDR1 LGHNA and CDR2 YSLEER. Germline trimming cut 0 bases from V and 11 bases from J; bases unmatched to any gene: 16.

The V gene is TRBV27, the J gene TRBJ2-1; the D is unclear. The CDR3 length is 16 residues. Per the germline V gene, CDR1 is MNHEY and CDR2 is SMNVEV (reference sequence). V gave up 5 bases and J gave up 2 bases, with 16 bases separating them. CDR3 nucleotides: TGTGCCAGCAGTCCTTGGACGGTTACCACCTACAATGAGCAGTTCTTC. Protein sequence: CASSPWTVTTYNEQFF.

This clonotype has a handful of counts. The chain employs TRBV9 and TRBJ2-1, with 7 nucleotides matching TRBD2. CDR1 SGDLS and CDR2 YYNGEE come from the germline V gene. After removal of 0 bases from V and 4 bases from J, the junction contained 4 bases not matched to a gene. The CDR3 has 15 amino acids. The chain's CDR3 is CASSVGGGGYNEQFF. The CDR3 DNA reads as TGTGCCAGCAGCGTAGGGGGCGGGGGTTACAATGAGCAGTTCTTC.

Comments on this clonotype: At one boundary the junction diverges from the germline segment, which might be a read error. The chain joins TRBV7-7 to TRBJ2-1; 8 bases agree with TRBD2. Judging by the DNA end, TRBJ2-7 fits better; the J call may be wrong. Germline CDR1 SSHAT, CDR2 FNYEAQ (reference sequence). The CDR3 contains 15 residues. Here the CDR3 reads CASSLSGGDYNEQYF. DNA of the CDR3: TGTGCTAGCAGCTTAAGCGGGGGCGACTACAATGAGCAGTACTTC.